Shown below are 14 T cell receptor beta chains from a single sample sequenced in a study of cytomegalovirus exposure and HLA in healthy donors. The study ran its PCR with 60 Vbeta and 13 Jbeta primers. Assay: immunoSEQ multiplex PCR; the TCRdb copy retains only in-frame clones and omits some. The repertoire holds 200,000 to 250,000 clones, with 70% to 80% as singletons. Source material: PBMCs. All receptors come from a male donor in good health and CMV-seronegative.

The genes are TRBV28 and TRBJ2-7; 7 bases map to TRBD1. The CDR3 totals 14 residues. The V and J ends lost 6 bases and 5 bases, in that order; junction bases with no gene match: 10. Germline V CDR1 and CDR2: MDHEN, SYDVKM. This CDR3 reads CASRPTGLVDEQYF. The DNA for the CDR3 is TGTGCCAGCAGGCCGACAGGGTTGGTCGACGAGCAGTACTTC.

The chain recombines TRBV5-4 with TRBJ1-2; unclear D gene. Germline V CDR1 and CDR2: SGHNT, YYREEE (reference sequence). Trimming took off 8 bases at V and 0 bases at J, with 14 bases between the two ends. CDR3 length: 14 amino acids. DNA for the CDR3: TGTGCCAGTAGTGCGGCCTTGGCTAACTATGGCTACACCTTC. Its protein product is CASSAALANYGYTF.

The chain carries TRBV11-2 and TRBJ2-1; TRBD1 matches 7 bases. V lost 5 bases, J lost 6 bases, and 4 bases stayed unmatched. This CDR3 region has 13 residues. Germline V gene data show CDR1 as SGHAT and CDR2 as FQNNGV. The CDR3 here is CASSPGTANEQFF. The DNA for the CDR3 is TGTGCCAGCAGCCCAGGGACAGCCAATGAGCAGTTCTTC.

The rearrangement joins TRBV18 to TRBJ2-5; TRBD1 is a possible D gene (5 bases). Looked up from germline, CDR1 is KGHSH and CDR2 is LQKENI. The CDR3 sequence is 13 residues long. V lost 5 bases and J 5 bases, leaving 12 bases between the germline ends. The CDR3 protein is CASSAPGAETQYF. Here the CDR3 DNA reads TGTGCCAGCTCAGCTCCTGGGGCGGAGACCCAGTACTTC.

The rearrangement uses TRBV2 and TRBJ2-5, with D perhaps matching TRBD2 (6 bases). CDR1 and CDR2 (germline): SNHLY, FYNNEI. V lost 10 bases, J lost 5 bases, and 14 bases lay in between. This CDR3 has 12 residues. In DNA form, the CDR3 reads TGTGCCACCTTAGGAGGGGTCGAGACCCAGTACTTC. This codes for CATLGGVETQYF.

The sample holds a few counts of this clone. This rearrangement joins TRBV2 to TRBJ2-7; D possibly corresponds to TRBD1 (6 bases). CDR3 length: 13 residues. Germline V gene lookup returns CDR1 SNHLY and CDR2 FYNNEI. V was pared by 6 bases and J by 7 bases, with 16 bases between. CDR3 in amino acids: CASREQTGFEQYF. CDR3 coding DNA: TGTGCCAGCAGGGAACAAACAGGGTTTGAGCAGTACTTC.

The genes are TRBV19 and TRBJ2-5; D is possibly TRBD2 (6 bases). V was trimmed by 1 base and J by 6 bases, leaving 15 bases between them. There are 15 residues in the CDR3. Germline-derived CDR1 and CDR2 are LNHDA and SQIVND (reference sequence). The CDR3 loop reads CASSIGGDTVQTQYF. CDR3 DNA: TGTGCCAGTAGTATAGGGGGGGATACGGTCCAGACCCAGTACTTC.

The gene calls are TRBV11-2 and TRBJ1-5; D is ambiguous. Trimming removed 0 bases from V and 4 bases from J, with 7 bases in between. The CDR3 contains 14 residues. The germline V gene encodes CDR1 SGHAT and CDR2 FQNNGV. CDR3 in amino acids: CASSLEAGNQPQHF. The DNA for the CDR3 is TGTGCCAGCAGCTTAGAGGCAGGAAATCAGCCCCAGCATTTT.

The J gene is TRBJ2-7, the V gene TRBV6-5, with a possible D match to TRBD2 (5 bases). The ends were cut back, 6 bases at V and 1 base at J, with 16 bases in the middle. The CDR3 spans 15 residues. Germline CDR1 MNHEY, CDR2 SVGAGI. The CDR3 spells CASRSTGGRSYEQYF. The CDR3 DNA is TGTGCCAGCAGGTCTACTGGCGGGCGATCCTACGAGCAGTACTTC.

The chain recombines TRBV7-3 with TRBJ1-1; 10 nucleotides match TRBD1. Germline CDR1 SGHTA, CDR2 FQGTGA. Losses at the gene ends were 3 bases for V and 8 bases for J; bases not matched to a gene: 6. The CDR3 runs 14 residues. CDR3 nucleotide sequence: TGTGCCAGCAGCTTGGGGGGGACAGGGGAAGAAGCTTTCTTT. The encoded protein is CASSLGGTGEEAFF. The full variable domain, its missing parts supplied by reference TRBV7-3 and TRBJ1-1, is GAGVSQTPSNKVTEKGKYVELRCDPISGHTALYWYRQSLGQGPEFLIYFQGTGAADDSGLPNDRFFAVRPEGSVSTLKIQRTERGDSAVYLCASSLGGTGEEAFFGQGTRLTVV.

The V and J genes are TRBV12-2 and TRBJ2-7; TRBD2 reflects the table's D call only, with no check against the DNA. TRBV12-2 is given as a pseudogene. CDR3 length equals 21 residues. CDR3 protein: CASRLGTKGLAGAPVRVEQYF. CDR3 in DNA: TGTGCAAGTCGCTTAGGGACGAAAGGACTAGCGGGAGCCCCCGTGAGGGTCGAGCAGTACTTC.

The chain combines TRBV5-1 with TRBJ2-2; tentative D call: TRBD2 (7 bases). This CDR3 is 16 amino acids long. CDR1 and CDR2 (germline): SGHRS, YFSETQ. Trimming shortened V by 4 bases and J by 1 base, and 14 bases separated the two germline ends. CDR3 coding DNA: TGCGCCAGCAGCCCTACAGGGAGGGGGAACACCGGGGAGCTGTTTTTT. Protein sequence: CASSPTGRGNTGELFF.

The gene calls are TRBV29-1 and TRBJ2-2, with a possible D match to TRBD2 (5 bases). The CDR3 has 14 amino acids. CDR1 SQVTM and CDR2 ANQGSEA come from the germline V gene. The V end lost 7 bases, the J end lost 0 bases, and 12 bases lay between the germline ends. The CDR3 DNA reads as TGCAGCGCCATAACGGGGTCGAACACCGGGGAGCTGTTTTTT. Translation: CSAITGSNTGELFF.

V usage is TRBV28 and J usage is TRBJ2-6; possibly TRBD2 for D (6 bases). Trimming removed 7 bases at V and 4 bases at J, with 14 bases between. The CDR3 totals 15 residues. Germline CDR1 MDHEN, CDR2 SYDVKM. Here the CDR3 reads CASTLGGAGANVLTF. The CDR3, as DNA: TGTGCCAGCACCCTCGGGGGAGCCGGGGCCAACGTCCTGACTTTC.